The clone carrying this T cell receptor (beta chain) was observed a handful of times. This specimen belongs to a study of T-cell memory formation after mild COVID-19. TCRdb re-called the 5' RACE reads through MiXCR, storing one row per CDR3 protein. The table records some 450,000 distinct CDR3 sequences, approximately 19% of them present only once. This CDR3 region has 15 residues. Trimming took 0 bases from V and 2 from J, leaving 11 bases between them. Germline assignment: CDR1 SGHRS and CDR2 YFSETQ. This clonotype was obtained from a young man who had mild COVID-19 (a few samples of this study predate the infection). Cell type and time point are not known. The chain employs TRBV5-1 and TRBJ1-2; the D is unclear. Sequencing used PBMCs or a T cell subset sorted from them (not recorded which). The CDR3 loop reads CASSLAPGSNYGYTF. The CDR3 DNA reads TGCGCCAGCAGCTTGGCCCCGGGATCCAACTATGGCTACACCTTC.